One sample yielded the 28 T cell receptor beta chains listed below, sequenced in a study of blood T cell repertoires in COVID-19. Generated by immunoSEQ multiplex PCR, the TCRdb table keeps only in-frame clones and is missing some. The sample records about 34,000 clones, less than 95% being singletons. The specimen was peripheral blood. The receptor set was obtained from a man older than 75 with acute or convalescent COVID-19.

V and J are TRBV5-5 and TRBJ2-3; maybe TRBD2 (5 bases). The CDR3 totals 14 residues. V lost 2 bases and J lost 2, with 9 bases in between. Germline V gene lookup returns CDR1 SGHKS and CDR2 YYEKEE (reference sequence). CDR3 region: CASSFSVNTDTQYF. CDR3 DNA: TGTGCCAGCAGCTTTAGCGTCAACACAGATACGCAGTATTTT. Full variable domain (outside the CDR3, taken from reference TRBV5-5 and TRBJ2-3): DAGVTQSPTHLIKTRGQQVTLRCSPISGHKSVSWYQQVLGQGPQFIFQYYEKEERGRGNFPDRFSARQFPNYSSELNVNALLLGDSALYLCASSFSVNTDTQYFGPGTRLTVL.

This clone has just one count. V gene TRBV6-5 combines with J gene TRBJ1-2; 8 positions match TRBD1. The CDR3 length is 14 residues. J was trimmed by 8 bases and V by 5 bases; bases with no gene match: 10. CDR1 and CDR2 from the germline V gene are MNHEY and SVGAGI. CDR3 nucleotide sequence: TGTGCCAGCAGTCAAACCGGGACAGGTCGAGGCTACACCTTC. This gives the protein CASSQTGTGRGYTF.

This clone was picked up one time. CDR3 loop: CATSRVGGLGPLHF. The CDR3 DNA reads TGTGCCACCAGCAGAGTAGGAGGGCTCGGACCCCTCCACTTT. The rearrangement uses TRBV15 and TRBJ1-6; the D is unclear. The CDR3 sequence is 14 residues long. V dropped 1 base and J dropped 12 bases, with 13 bases sitting between them. Germline-derived CDR1 and CDR2 are LNHNV and YYDKDF (reference sequence).

This chain links TRBV4-2 with TRBJ1-5; D possibly corresponds to TRBD1 (5 bases). Germline V CDR1 and CDR2: LGHNA, YNFKEQ. CDR3 length equals 16 residues. V gave up 2 bases and J gave up 6 bases, with 17 bases separating them. In nucleotides, the CDR3 is TGTGCCAGCAGCCAAAACGAGGCAGGGTCCCCTCAGCCCCAGCATTTT. This encodes CASSQNEAGSPQPQHF.

This clone was counted once. V is TRBV24-1 and J is TRBJ2-1, with 12 bases fitting TRBD2. The CDR3 sequence is 16 residues long. From germline, CDR1 is KGHDR and CDR2 SFDVKD. V shed 3 bases, J shed 7 bases, and the junction held 6 bases outside the gene matches. The CDR3 DNA reads TGTGCCACCAGTGATCAGACTAGCGGGGGTATGAATGAGCAGTTCTTC. Protein: CATSDQTSGGMNEQFF.

There are a few counts of this clone. The V call is TRBV11-2, the J call TRBJ1-6, with D perhaps TRBD1 (5 bases). V was trimmed by 3 bases and J by 8 bases, leaving 11 bases between them. The CDR3 runs 14 residues. CDR1 and CDR2 (germline): SGHAT, FQNNGV. The CDR3 DNA follows: TGTGCCAGCAGCTTGGGGCCACCGGATTCACCCCTCCACTTT. It specifies CASSLGPPDSPLHF.

V and J are TRBV10-2 and TRBJ1-1; possibly TRBD1 for D (6 bases). In germline, CDR1 is WSHSY, CDR2 SAAADI. V lost 6 bases, J lost 1 base, and 12 bases lay in between. CDR3 length equals 14 residues. In nucleotides, the CDR3 is TGCGCCAGCAGCCCTAACAGGGAGAACACTGAAGCTTTCTTT. Translated: CASSPNRENTEAFF.

The chain joins TRBV27 to TRBJ2-7; D possibly corresponds to TRBD1 (5 bases). Trimming took off 5 bases at V and 1 base at J, with 12 bases between the two ends. Per germline, CDR1 MNHEY and CDR2 SMNVEV (reference sequence). The CDR3 sequence is 14 residues long. The CDR3 DNA follows: TGTGCCAGCAGTGGATATAGGGGATCCTACGAGCAGTACTTC. It codes for CASSGYRGSYEQYF.

The chain carries TRBV6-5 and TRBJ2-3; 7 bases are a match to TRBD1. Germline CDR1 MNHEY, CDR2 SVGAGI. With 9 bases clipped from V and 2 bases from J, the junction kept 5 bases outside the gene matches. CDR3 length: 13 residues. In nucleotides, the CDR3 is TGTGCCAGTGGGACAGAGATCACAGATACGCAGTATTTT. Translating it yields CASGTEITDTQYF.

The chain carries TRBV5-1 and TRBJ2-7; a weak D match, TRBD1 (6 bases). CDR1 SGHRS and CDR2 YFSETQ come from the germline V gene. Trimming stripped 4 bases from V and 2 bases from J, with 13 bases between. This CDR3 comprises 14 residues. CDR3 DNA sequence: TGCGCCAGCAGCGTCTCCGGGACAACCTACGAGCAGTACTTC. This translates into CASSVSGTTYEQYF.

The V and J genes are TRBV28 and TRBJ1-1, with D possibly matching TRBD1 (6 bases). Trimming took off 3 bases at V and 2 bases at J, with 10 bases between the two ends. The CDR3 has 14 amino acids. Germline V gene lookup returns CDR1 MDHEN and CDR2 SYDVKM. CDR3 DNA sequence: TGTGCCAGCAGTTTTCGGACAGTTAACACTGAAGCTTTCTTT. Protein sequence: CASSFRTVNTEAFF.

The chain is built from TRBV29-1 and TRBJ1-1, with a weak D call TRBD1 (5 bases). Germline lookup yields CDR1 SQVTM and CDR2 ANQGSEA. The CDR3 extends over 12 amino acids. V shed 3 bases and J shed 10 bases, with 15 bases lying between them. This CDR3 is CSVEGPIIGAFF. The CDR3 DNA reads TGCAGCGTTGAGGGGCCTATTATCGGAGCTTTCTTT.

V and J are TRBV10-3 and TRBJ2-4, with TRBD1 matching over 8 bases. The ends lost 0 bases at V and 4 bases at J; junction bases unmatched: 5. CDR1 and CDR2 (germline): ENHRY, SYGVKD. This CDR3 region has 16 residues. CDR3 nucleotide sequence: TGTGCCATCAGTGAGTCATGGACAGGGCTTAAAAACATTCAGTACTTC. This sequence encodes CAISESWTGLKNIQYF.

The chain combines TRBV19 with TRBJ1-1; D remains ambiguous. Per the germline V gene, CDR1 is LNHDA and CDR2 is SQIVND (reference sequence). This CDR3 is 14 amino acids long. V shed 3 bases and J shed 3 bases, with 11 bases lying between them. In nucleotides, the CDR3 is TGTGCCAGTAGTATTCTGGGAGGTGACACTGAAGCTTTCTTT. Amino acids: CASSILGGDTEAFF.

The chain carries TRBV7-9 and TRBJ2-3, with D possibly being TRBD2 (7 bases). Germline-derived CDR1 and CDR2 are SEHNR and FQNEAQ (reference sequence). The V end lost 4 bases, the J end lost 3 bases, and 17 bases lay between the germline ends. The length of the CDR3 is 16 residues. CDR3 nucleotide sequence: TGTGCCAGCAGCTCGACCCGGGGGAGGGGGACAGATACGCAGTATTTT. Residues: CASSSTRGRGTDTQYF.

This clone was counted a few times. The gene calls are TRBV18 and TRBJ1-5, with D perhaps TRBD1 (6 bases). Trimming removed 4 bases from V and 4 bases from J, with 14 bases in between. Germline CDR1 reads KGHSH; CDR2 reads LQKENI. The CDR3 totals 15 residues. The CDR3 is CASSLNQGSNQPQHF. In DNA form, the CDR3 reads TGTGCCAGCTCACTAAATCAGGGGTCTAATCAGCCCCAGCATTTT.

The chain uses TRBV6-4 and TRBJ2-7; tentatively, D is TRBD2 (7 bases). V dropped 6 bases and J dropped 3 bases, with 24 bases sitting between them. Germline CDR1 and CDR2: MRHNA and SNTAGT. This CDR3 contains 17 residues. As DNA, the CDR3 is TGTGCCAGCAGCCCCGCACTACAGGGAGGGGGGGGCTACGAGCAGTACTTC. It translates to CASSPALQGGGGYEQYF.

This chain uses TRBV6-5 with TRBJ2-7; D perhaps matches TRBD2 (6 bases). CDR1 MNHEY and CDR2 SVGAGI come from the germline V gene. Trimming removed 7 bases at V and 5 bases at J, with 15 bases between. The CDR3 covers 13 residues. The CDR3 nucleotides are TGTGCCAGCATCCTTATGCGGGGTAACGAGCAGTACTTC. This translates into CASILMRGNEQYF.

DNA of the CDR3: TGTGCCAGCAGCTTGATCTATGGTGAAAAACTGTTTTTT. Protein: CASSLIYGEKLFF. V gene TRBV5-5 combines with J gene TRBJ1-4; the D is unclear. Trimming pared 1 base from V and 7 bases from J, leaving 8 bases between. From germline, CDR1 is SGHKS and CDR2 YYEKEE (reference sequence). The CDR3 spans 13 residues.

This chain connects TRBV7-8 to TRBJ1-1, with D perhaps matching TRBD1 (6 bases). With 5 bases removed from V and 5 bases from J, the gap between germline ends came to 15 bases. This CDR3 has 14 amino acids. The germline V gene encodes CDR1 SGHVS and CDR2 FQNEAQ. CDR3 sequence (DNA): TGTGCCAGCAGCCTAGGGGGGCGAGCTACTGAAGCTTTCTTT. Amino acids: CASSLGGRATEAFF. Full variable domain (remainder filled in from reference TRBV7-8 and TRBJ1-1): GAGVSQSPRYKVAKRGQDVALRCDPISGHVSLFWYQQALGQGPEFLTYFQNEAQLDKSGLPSDRFFAERPEGSVSTLKIQRTQQEDSAVYLCASSLGGRATEAFFGQGTRLTVV.

The CDR3, as DNA: TGTGCCAGCAGTGATCTAGCGGGGTCTGGGGGGGATACGCAGTATTTT. Translation: CASSDLAGSGGDTQYF. The chain employs TRBV2 and TRBJ2-3, with 9 bases lining up with TRBD2. The ends lost 3 bases at V and 6 bases at J; junction bases unmatched: 10. CDR1 and CDR2 (germline): SNHLY, FYNNEI. The CDR3 runs 16 residues.

This sequence joins TRBV5-4 and TRBJ1-4; possible D gene TRBD1, 6 bases. The germline V gene has CDR1 SGHNT and CDR2 YYREEE (reference sequence). There are 14 residues in the CDR3. V gave up 4 bases and J gave up 8 bases, with 15 bases separating them. In nucleotides, the CDR3 is TGTGCCAGCAGCGAGGGGGGGATCGGGGAAAAACTGTTTTTT. Translating gives CASSEGGIGEKLFF.

The chain has TRBV27 and TRBJ1-1; D is unclear. Germline loops: CDR1 MNHEY, CDR2 SMNVEV (reference sequence). CDR3 length: 15 amino acids. The V end was cut by 0 bases, the J end by 1 base, with 9 bases between. The CDR3 spells CASSLSSQANTEAFF. The CDR3 DNA is TGTGCCAGCAGTTTATCGAGCCAGGCGAACACTGAAGCTTTCTTT.

The J gene is TRBJ1-4, the V gene TRBV6-5; TRBD1 agrees at 7 bases. The CDR3 is made up of 14 amino acids. CDR1 and CDR2 (germline): MNHEY, SVGAGI. V dropped 5 bases and J dropped 6; count of bases not matched to a gene: 6. Here the CDR3 DNA reads TGTGCCAGCAGTAACACAGGGGCAGATGAAAAACTGTTTTTT. It specifies CASSNTGADEKLFF.

The genes are TRBV6-5 and TRBJ1-1, with unresolved D. CDR3 length equals 15 residues. V was clipped by 9 bases and J by 0 bases, with 17 bases between them. CDR1 is MNHEY and CDR2 is SVGAGI in the germline V gene. The CDR3 here is CASSLKPVVNTEAFF. CDR3 coding DNA: TGTGCCAGTTCTCTAAAGCCGGTGGTGAACACTGAAGCTTTCTTT.

V and J are TRBV27 and TRBJ1-6; 7 nucleotides agree with TRBD1. Germline CDR1 reads MNHEY; CDR2 reads SMNVEV (reference sequence). Trimming removed 0 bases from V and 6 bases from J; junction bases left unmatched: 2. The CDR3 consists of 15 residues. The CDR3 bases are TGTGCCAGCAGTTTATCAGGACAGGTTAATTCACCCCTCCACTTT. This encodes CASSLSGQVNSPLHF.

This chain uses TRBV19 with TRBJ2-5; no clear D gene. The germline CDR1 and CDR2 sequences are LNHDA and SQIVND (reference sequence). There are 15 residues in the CDR3. The ends were cut back, 3 bases at V and 2 bases at J, with 13 bases in the middle. CDR3: CASSISTGFQETQYF. CDR3 DNA: TGTGCCAGTAGTATCTCTACCGGGTTTCAAGAGACCCAGTACTTC.

The chain combines TRBV19 with TRBJ2-7, with 12 bases that match TRBD1. This CDR3 is built from 16 residues. CDR1 is LNHDA and CDR2 is SQIVND in the germline V gene (reference sequence). V was pared by 5 bases and J by 2 bases, with 7 bases of the junction left unmatched. CDR3 DNA: TGTGCCAGTAGTCCCCTCGGGACAGGGGGCCCCTACGAGCAGTACTTC. Its protein product is CASSPLGTGGPYEQYF.